The 21 T cell receptor beta chains presented below share a single source sample, sequenced in a study of Ad26.COV2.S vaccination and SARS-CoV-2 variants (dated by TCRdb to about 2021). Libraries were built with the immunoSEQ multiplex PCR assay. The table was pulled from immuneACCESS by TCRdb, which kept in-frame rearrangements only. Such tables lose some clones; where checked, under half of the loss comes from unresolved V genes, and the rest has no known cause. For this sample there are approximately 300,000 clones; approximately 86% appear just once. The leading ten clones occupy around 2% of the sample. Reading the label with the study, this specimen's treatment or condition is: some 20 received Ad26.COV2.S at low or high dose, single or two shots; about 5 received placebo; per-sample allocation not given. Repertoires of vaccine and placebo recipients were sequenced from samples taken on day 63 after the first injection.

Sample: peripheral blood, taken in a trial of Ad26.COV2.S vaccine versus placebo. These receptor sequences come from a person between 18 and 60 years old who received the Ad26.COV2.S COVID-19 vaccine or a placebo.

The chain carries TRBV3-1 (or the pseudogene TRBV3-2) and TRBJ2-2, with 10 nucleotides matching TRBD1. This CDR3 is built from 13 residues. Germline-derived CDR1 and CDR2 are LGHDT and YNNKEL (reference sequence). V was pared by 6 bases and J by 6 bases, with 1 base of the junction left unmatched. CDR3 sequence reads: CASRGQGAGELFF. CDR3 in DNA: TGTGCCAGCAGAGGACAGGGGGCCGGGGAGCTGTTTTTT.

The chain carries TRBV5-1 and TRBJ1-1, with TRBD1 identical over 9 bases. Losses at the gene ends were 3 bases for V and 3 bases for J; bases not matched to a gene: 3. The CDR3 loop spans 14 amino acids. Germline V CDR1 and CDR2: SGHRS, YFSETQ. The CDR3 region has the DNA TGCGCCAGCAGCTCCCGGACAGGGGACACTGAAGCTTTCTTT. It encodes CASSSRTGDTEAFF.

Regarding this clone: The junction shows a germline mismatch at one end, possibly a read error. The DNA for the CDR3 is TGTGCCAGCAGCCAAGATCTAGCGGGGGTGGTCGGGTTGATCTTC. It translates to CASSQDLAGVVGLIF. The chain uses TRBV14 and TRBJ2-1, with 10 bases lining up with TRBD2. The germline V gene has CDR1 SGHDN and CDR2 FVKESK. The CDR3 is 15 amino acids.

This clone was observed a few times. The chain recombines TRBV7-6 with TRBJ1-5, with 10 bases matching TRBD1. Germline V lookup: CDR1 SGHVS, CDR2 FNYEAQ. The CDR3 has 18 residues. Losses at the gene ends were 4 bases for V and 2 bases for J; bases not matched to a gene: 11. The DNA of the CDR3 is TGTGCCAGCAGCTCAGGGACAGGGGTAGATTTCGGCAATCAGCCCCAGCATTTT. It translates to CASSSGTGVDFGNQPQHF.

This clone has only one observation. This rearrangement joins TRBV6-2 or TRBV6-3 to TRBJ2-7, with 11 bases lining up with TRBD2. Germline V gene lookup returns CDR1 MNHEY and CDR2 SVGEGT. V dropped 6 bases and J dropped 4; count of bases not matched to a gene: 2. This CDR3 is 13 amino acids long. CDR3 residues: CASSRTSGYEQYF. The CDR3 region has the DNA TGTGCCAGCAGCCGGACTAGCGGGTACGAGCAGTACTTC.

The rearrangement uses TRBV27 and TRBJ1-1; D is undetermined. CDR1 MNHEY and CDR2 SMNVEV come from the germline V gene (reference sequence). The CDR3 totals 15 residues. V lost 6 bases to trimming and J lost 1 base, with 15 bases between them. CDR3 nucleotide sequence: TGTGCCAGCAGGTCAGCAGGAGAAGCGAACACTGAAGCTTTCTTT. Its protein product is CASRSAGEANTEAFF.

The rearrangement links TRBV6-5 to TRBJ1-4; possible D gene TRBD1, 5 bases. The CDR3 contains 14 residues. CDR1 MNHEY and CDR2 SVGAGI come from the germline V gene. V was pared by 7 bases and J by 4 bases, with 13 bases between. DNA of the CDR3: TGTGCCAGCAACCGGGGGAAGGGTAATGAAAAACTGTTTTTT. Translating gives CASNRGKGNEKLFF.

This clone was seen a handful of times. The chain couples TRBV5-8 to TRBJ2-3, with TRBD2 as a possible D gene (5 bases). The V end was cut by 5 bases, the J end by 1 base, with 8 bases between. CDR1 and CDR2 (germline): SGHTS, YDEGEE. The CDR3 length is 13 residues. The CDR3 bases are TGTGCCAGCAGACTAGGAGGCACAGATACGCAGTATTTT. Translating it yields CASRLGGTDTQYF.

The chain couples TRBV10-3 to TRBJ2-5; 11 positions match TRBD2. V trimming: 10 bases; J trimming: 0 bases; junction bases outside the gene matches: 4. The CDR3 runs 14 residues. Germline V gene lookup returns CDR1 ENHRY and CDR2 SYGVKD. The CDR3 DNA reads as TGTGCCAGCAGACTAGCGGGAAACCAAGAGACCCAGTACTTC. Translating gives CASRLAGNQETQYF.

This chain links TRBV27 with TRBJ2-6, with D perhaps TRBD1 (5 bases). The CDR3 spans 16 residues. CDR1 is MNHEY and CDR2 is SMNVEV in the germline V gene (reference sequence). The V end was cut by 6 bases, the J end by 0 bases, with 12 bases between. CDR3: CASSKFQGSGANVLTF. In DNA, the CDR3 is TGTGCCAGCAGCAAGTTCCAGGGCTCTGGGGCCAACGTCCTGACTTTC.

V usage is TRBV10-1 and J usage is TRBJ1-5; D gene unclear. Germline V gene data show CDR1 as WNHNN and CDR2 as SYGVQD (reference sequence). Trimming cost V 2 bases and J 3 bases, with 8 bases left between them. The CDR3 spans 14 residues. CDR3 amino acids: CASSEVGPNQPQHF. The CDR3 coding sequence is TGCGCCAGCAGTGAGGTGGGTCCCAATCAGCCCCAGCATTTT.

This rearrangement joins TRBV20-1 to TRBJ2-1; D tentatively reads TRBD1 or TRBD2 (7 bases each). The CDR3 loop spans 14 amino acids. V lost 3 bases and J 7 bases, leaving 16 bases between the germline ends. CDR1 is DFQATT, CDR2 SNEGSKA, per germline (reference sequence). DNA of the CDR3: TGCAGTGCTAGTGGGAGGGGGCTGCGGAATGAGCAGTTCTTC. Its protein is CSASGRGLRNEQFF.

The rearrangement joins TRBV14 to TRBJ2-2; no clear D gene. Looked up from germline, CDR1 is SGHDN and CDR2 is FVKESK. CDR3 length equals 16 residues. Trimming stripped 6 bases from V and 2 bases from J, with 16 bases between. The CDR3: CASSAALTLNTGELFF. As DNA, the CDR3 is TGTGCCAGCAGTGCGGCCCTGACTCTCAACACCGGGGAGCTGTTTTTT.

This chain connects TRBV9 to TRBJ2-3; D gene uncertain. V shed 0 bases and J shed 6 bases, with 11 bases lying between them. The CDR3 loop spans 14 amino acids. From germline, CDR1 is SGDLS and CDR2 YYNGEE. In DNA form, the CDR3 reads TGTGCCAGCAGCGTAGGTCAGGTGACGGATACGCAGTATTTT. Translated, it gives CASSVGQVTDTQYF.

The chain uses TRBV7-6 and TRBJ2-3; no clear D. Trimming took 0 bases from V and 1 from J, leaving 11 bases between them. The germline CDR1 and CDR2 sequences are SGHVS and FNYEAQ. CDR3 length equals 16 residues. CDR3 sequence (DNA): TGTGCCAGCAGCTTAGCGGACGGGCTTGGCACAGATACGCAGTATTTT. It is translated as CASSLADGLGTDTQYF.

For the CDR3, the DNA is TGTGCCAGCAGCTCCCGGACAGGGGCGGTCACCTTC. Protein: CASSSRTGAVTF. This chain connects TRBV5-4 to TRBJ1-2, with 9 bases matching TRBD1. V shed 3 bases and J 13 bases; nucleotides not matched to a gene: 7. The CDR3 consists of 12 residues. The germline gives CDR1 SGHNT, CDR2 YYREEE (reference sequence).

This chain links TRBV5-1 with TRBJ1-4; D is possibly TRBD1 (5 bases). CDR3 size: 16 residues. Germline V gene lookup returns CDR1 SGHRS and CDR2 YFSETQ. The V and J ends lost 2 bases and 14 bases respectively, with 25 bases between them. CDR3 sequence reads: CASSFGAQGYSTSLFF. CDR3 in DNA: TGCGCCAGCAGCTTTGGCGCCCAGGGCTACTCAACCAGTCTGTTTTTT.

This rearrangement joins TRBV19 to TRBJ1-2; D ambiguous. The length of the CDR3 is 12 residues. The V gene lost 10 bases and the J gene lost 1 base, with 10 bases spanning the gap. Germline lookup yields CDR1 LNHDA and CDR2 SQIVND (reference sequence). This CDR3 reads CATSFNNYGYTF. CDR3 bases: TGTGCCACCAGTTTCAATAACTATGGCTACACCTTC.

This clone was detected only a few times. The chain employs TRBV10-1 and TRBJ1-1; D might be TRBD1 (6 bases). The CDR3 is 14 residues long. From germline, CDR1 is WNHNN and CDR2 SYGVQD (reference sequence). Trimming removed 6 bases from V and 0 bases from J, with 11 bases in between. The DNA of the CDR3 is TGCGCCAGCAGCCGGGACATAATGAACACTGAAGCTTTCTTT. Translating gives CASSRDIMNTEAFF.

V usage is TRBV6-2 or TRBV6-3 and J usage is TRBJ1-5, with D unresolved. Germline values: CDR1 MNHEY, CDR2 SVGEGT. The CDR3 length is 14 residues. V was trimmed by 5 bases and J by 2 bases, leaving 10 bases between them. The CDR3 DNA is TGTGCCAGCAGTCACCCTCGAGGCAATCAGCCCCAGCATTTT. Translation: CASSHPRGNQPQHF.

This clone was seen once. V gene TRBV7-8 combines with J gene TRBJ2-1; tentatively, D is TRBD1 (5 bases). The CDR3 spans 17 residues. Germline V gene sequence: CDR1 SGHVS, CDR2 FQNEAQ. The germline V and J ends were trimmed by 0 bases and 4 bases, with 16 bases remaining between them. The chain's CDR3 is CASSLAGQIGYYNEQFF. CDR3 DNA sequence: TGTGCCAGCAGCTTAGCAGGACAAATTGGGTATTACAATGAGCAGTTCTTC.